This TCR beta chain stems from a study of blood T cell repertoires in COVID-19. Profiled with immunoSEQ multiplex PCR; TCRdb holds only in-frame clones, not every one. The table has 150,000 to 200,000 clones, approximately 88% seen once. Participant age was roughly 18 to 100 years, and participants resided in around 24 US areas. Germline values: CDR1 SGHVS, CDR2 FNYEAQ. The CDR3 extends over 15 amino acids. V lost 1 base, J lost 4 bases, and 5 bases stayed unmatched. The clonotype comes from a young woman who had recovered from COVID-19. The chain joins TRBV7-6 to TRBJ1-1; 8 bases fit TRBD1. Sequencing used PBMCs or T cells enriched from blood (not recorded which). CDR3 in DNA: TGTGCCAGCAGCTTAGTGGGGCAGGGGGCCACTGAAGCTTTCTTT. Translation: CASSLVGQGATEAFF.